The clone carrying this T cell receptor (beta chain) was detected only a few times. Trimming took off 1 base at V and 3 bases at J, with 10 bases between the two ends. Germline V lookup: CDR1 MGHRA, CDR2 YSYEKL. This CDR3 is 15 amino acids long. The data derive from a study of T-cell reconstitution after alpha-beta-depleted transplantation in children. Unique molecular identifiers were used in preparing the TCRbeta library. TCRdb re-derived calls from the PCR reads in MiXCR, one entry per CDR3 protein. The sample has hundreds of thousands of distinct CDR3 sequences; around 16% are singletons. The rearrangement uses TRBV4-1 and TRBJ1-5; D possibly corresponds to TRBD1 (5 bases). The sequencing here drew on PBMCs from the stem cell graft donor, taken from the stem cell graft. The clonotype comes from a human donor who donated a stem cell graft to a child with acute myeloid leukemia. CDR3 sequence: CASSQGDQPNQPQHF. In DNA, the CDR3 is TGCGCCAGCAGCCAAGGGGACCAACCCAATCAGCCCCAGCATTTT.